A selection of T cell receptor beta chains follows, all from one sample in a study of T cells in Graves' hyperthyroidism and ophthalmopathy. TCRdb redid the calling of the multiplex PCR reads with MiXCR, one entry per CDR3 protein. The table records approximately 640,000 distinct CDR3 sequences, roughly 17% of them present only once. Sequences were obtained from blood. The receptors shown here come from a man aged 50 to 60 with Graves' hyperthyroidism. CDR3s include the opening cysteine and the closing phenylalanine or tryptophan. D genes are given only for firm matches. Some rows mark clone size as missing; the rest say once, few, many or name a class of expanded clone.

clone_size	v_call	j_call	d_call	cdr3_nt	cdr3_aa
.	TRBV3-1	TRBJ1-5	TRBD1	TGTGCCAGCAGCCGGACAGGGATTCAGCCCCAGCATTTT	CASSRTGIQPQHF
many	TRBV20-1	TRBJ2-7	TRBD1	TGCAGTGCTAGCGCTATCTCGACAGGGAGCTCCTACGAGCAGTACTTC	CSASAISTGSSYEQYF
few	TRBV4-1	TRBJ1-4	.	TGCGCCAGCAGCCAAGAAAGGGCTAGGGGTAGTGAAAAACTGTTTTTT	CASSQERARGSEKLFF
many	TRBV7-3	TRBJ2-2	.	TGTGCCAGCAGCGCCGGGCCCCCTTCAGCGGAGTACACCGGGGAGCTGTTTTTT	CASSAGPPSAEYTGELFF
many	TRBV29-1	TRBJ2-3	.	TGCAGCGTTGCAGCGGGCCCGGGGGCAGATACGCAGTATTTT	CSVAAGPGADTQYF
few	TRBV29-1	TRBJ2-1	.	TGCAGCGTAATCTACAATGAGCAGTTCTTC	CSVIYNEQFF
.	TRBV5-1	TRBJ1-4	.	TGCGCCAGCAGATTTCACGGAAGTAATGAAAAACTGTTTTTT	CASRFHGSNEKLFF
few	TRBV27	TRBJ2-1	.	TGTGCCAGCAGCACAATACAACAGGGCTGGTCCTACAATGAGCAGTTCTTC	CASSTIQQGWSYNEQFF
many	TRBV24-1	TRBJ2-2	.	TGTGCCACCAGGAGCGACGAGAACACCGGGGAGCTGTTTTTT	CATRSDENTGELFF
many	TRBV11-2	TRBJ2-3	TRBD2	TGTGCCAGCAGCCCCCTAAGATCTCGGCGGGAGGAGGATACGCAGTATTTT	CASSPLRSRREEDTQYF
many	TRBV28	TRBJ2-4	.	TGTGCCAGCAGGACAAGTGGGGCCAAAAACATTCAGTACTTC	CASRTSGAKNIQYF
many	TRBV29-1	TRBJ2-7	TRBD2	TGCAGCGTTTTTACTAGCGGGAGGGACTACGAGCAGTACTTC	CSVFTSGRDYEQYF
.	TRBV7-9	TRBJ1-2	TRBD1	TGTGCCAGCAGCTTACGGGACAGGACGTTTTATGGCTACACCTTC	CASSLRDRTFYGYTF
few	TRBV10-3	TRBJ2-3	.	TGTGCCACGTACTCCGGGCCACGCACAGATACGCAGTATTTT	CATYSGPRTDTQYF
few	TRBV20-1	TRBJ2-1	TRBD2	TGCAGTGCCGGGCCGGGACTAGCGGCCCACAATGAGCAGTTCTTC	CSAGPGLAAHNEQFF
many	TRBV2	TRBJ1-4	.	TGTGCCAGCAGTGAATCGGGGTCCGGGACATCTGAAAAACTGTTTTTT	CASSESGSGTSEKLFF
few	TRBV2	TRBJ2-1	.	TGTGCCAGCAGGCGGGACAGCTACAATGAGCAGTTCTTC	CASRRDSYNEQFF
.	TRBV2	TRBJ2-7	.	TGTGCCAGCAGTGTACGACAAGCAGCAGACGAGCAGTACTTC	CASSVRQAADEQYF
many	TRBV27	TRBJ2-4	TRBD1	TGTGCCATCGGACGGGACAGGGTAAACATTCAGTACTTC	CAIGRDRVNIQYF
few	TRBV18	TRBJ2-2	.	TGTGCCAGCTCACCACTGGCAGGGACCGGGGAGCTGTTTTTT	CASSPLAGTGELFF
many	TRBV27	TRBJ1-2	.	TGTGCCAGCAGTGGTCGTTTTAGGCATGGCTACACCTTC	CASSGRFRHGYTF
few	TRBV29-1	TRBJ2-6	.	TGCAGCGTTGTTGGAAGTGGGGCCAACGTCCTGACTTTC	CSVVGSGANVLTF
.	TRBV5-8	TRBJ2-1	TRBD2	TGTGCCAGCAGCTTGGCCACGACTAGCGGGAGCTCCTACAATGAGCAGTTCTTC	CASSLATTSGSSYNEQFF
many	TRBV28	TRBJ1-1	.	TGTGCCAGCAGTTTGGCAGGGGCAATGAACACTGAAGCTTTCTTT	CASSLAGAMNTEAFF
once	TRBV4-3	TRBJ2-3	.	TGCGCCAGCAGCCACGAAGGGCTTAGCACAGATACGCAGTATTTT	CASSHEGLSTDTQYF
many	TRBV6-2/TRBV6-3	TRBJ1-1	TRBD1	TGTGCCAGCACCAAGGGGACAGGGGGGAACACTGAAGCTTTCTTT	CASTKGTGGNTEAFF
many	TRBV24-1	TRBJ1-2	.	TGTGCCACCAGTGATACGACTGATTCGAGAGGCTACACCTTC	CATSDTTDSRGYTF
.	TRBV20-1	TRBJ2-1	.	TGCAGTGCTAGAGAGGTTTACTCCTCCTACAATGAGCAGTTCTTC	CSAREVYSSYNEQFF
.	TRBV12-3/TRBV12-4	TRBJ1-2	.	TGTGCCAGCAGTACGACGACCGTACCTAACTATGGCTACACCTTC	CASSTTTVPNYGYTF